The entry below describes one T cell receptor beta chain. The antigen remains unidentified. Method: immunoSEQ multiplex PCR; TCRdb's copy keeps in-frame clones and lacks some. The sample yields roughly 77,000 clones, 85% to 95% seen once. The sample belongs to a study of cytomegalovirus exposure and HLA in healthy donors. Study-wide results and limits: About 180 TCR beta chains were listed as cytomegalovirus-associated. Among TCR sequences, most were rare, though some public TCRs appeared in many donors. It was confirmed in vitro that three of the CMV-associated chains were specific for CMV antigens.

Germline values: CDR1 SEHNR, CDR2 FQNEAQ (reference sequence). V lost 2 bases to trimming and J lost 5 bases; unmatched junction nucleotides: 8. This CDR3 is 15 amino acids long. J is TRBJ2-7 and V is TRBV7-9; 8 nucleotides agree with TRBD2. Material for sequencing was PBMCs. The sequence came from a woman under 30 in good health and CMV-seronegative. Here the CDR3 reads CASSLSRAGVDEQYF. The CDR3 nucleotides are TGTGCCAGCAGCTTATCGCGAGCGGGAGTCGACGAGCAGTACTTC. The complete variable domain, with remaining parts taken from reference TRBV7-9 and TRBJ2-7, reads DTGVSQNPRHKITKRGQNVTFRCDPISEHNRLYWYRQTLGQGPEFLTYFQNEAQLEKSRLLSDRFSAERPKGSFSTLEIQRTEQGDSAMYLCASSLSRAGVDEQYFGPGTRLTVT.